The 24 T cell receptor beta chains in this list originate from one sample, sequenced in a study of T cell responses to AZD1222 COVID-19 vaccine (dated by TCRdb to about 2021). Library method: the immunoSEQ multiplex PCR assay. The clones in this table, taken by TCRdb from immuneACCESS, are in-frame only. Not every clone is retained; where verified, under half of the shortfall comes from an unresolved V gene, and the cause of the rest is unknown. The sample contains about 150,000 clones, about nine tenths of them found a single time. The top ten hold less than 1.6% of the sample. Interpreted using the paper, the time point label stands for: baseline before first vaccination. The source material was peripheral blood, sampled on day 0 of AZD1222 vaccination. These receptors came from an adult in good health.

This clone was observed a handful of times. The rearrangement uses TRBV6-2 or TRBV6-3 and TRBJ1-1, with D tentatively TRBD1 (5 bases). Germline CDR1 is MNHEY and CDR2 is SVGEGT. The V and J ends lost 6 bases and 8 bases respectively, with 13 bases between them. The CDR3 extends over 12 amino acids. DNA for the CDR3: TGTGCCAGCAGCTCCGGGACCCCGGAAGCTTTCTTT. It is translated as CASSSGTPEAFF.

The chain joins TRBV11-1 to TRBJ2-1; TRBD1 might be the D (6 bases). Trimming left V 6 bases short and J 5 bases short, with 14 bases between. In germline, CDR1 is SGHAT, CDR2 FQDESV (reference sequence). CDR3 length equals 14 residues. CDR3 bases: TGTGCCAGCAGGCGACAGGATTCAAACAATGAGCAGTTCTTC. The encoded protein is CASRRQDSNNEQFF.

The chain links TRBV5-4 to TRBJ1-2, with D possibly TRBD1 on 5 matching bases. Germline loops: CDR1 SGHNT, CDR2 YYREEE (reference sequence). This CDR3 spans 14 amino acids. V lost 1 base to trimming and J lost 5 bases, with 12 bases between them. The CDR3 DNA follows: TGTGCCAGCAGCTTGAGGGGCTCTCAGTATGGCTACACCTTC. This encodes CASSLRGSQYGYTF.

The chain employs TRBV7-2 and TRBJ1-5; weak D call: TRBD1 (5 bases). V shed 1 base and J shed 0 bases, with 7 bases lying between them. Looked up from germline, CDR1 is SGHTA and CDR2 is FQGNSA. This CDR3 is 15 amino acids long. The CDR3 region is CASSLGQFSNQPQHF. The CDR3 coding sequence is TGTGCCAGCAGCTTAGGACAGTTTAGCAATCAGCCCCAGCATTTT. The full variable domain, its missing parts supplied by reference TRBV7-2 and TRBJ1-5, is GAGVSQSPSNKVTEKGKDVELRCDPISGHTALYWYRQSLGQGLEFLIYFQGNSAPDKSGLPSDRFSAERTGGSVSTLTIQRTQQEDSAVYLCASSLGQFSNQPQHFGDGTRLSIL.

This clone is medium-sized within its sample. The CDR3 here is CASSEEGAGIQPQHF. The CDR3, as DNA: TGTGCCAGCAGTGAAGAGGGGGCAGGGATTCAGCCCCAGCATTTT. This chain connects TRBV6-1 to TRBJ1-5; 7 nucleotides line up with TRBD1. This CDR3 contains 15 residues. CDR1 and CDR2 from the germline V gene are MNHNS and SASEGT. Trimming cost V 1 base and J 6 bases; bases outside gene matches: 6.

V is TRBV9 and J is TRBJ1-5; D is unresolved. Per the germline V gene, CDR1 is SGDLS and CDR2 is YYNGEE. The CDR3 has 13 residues. The V end lost 2 bases, the J end lost 0 bases, and 3 bases lay between the germline ends. CDR3 loop: CASSVNSNQPQHF. CDR3 bases: TGTGCCAGCAGCGTCAATAGCAATCAGCCCCAGCATTTT. The variable domain in full, with the rest retrieved from reference TRBV9 and TRBJ1-5, is DSGVTQTPKHLITATGQRVTLRCSPRSGDLSVYWYQQSLDQGLQFLIQYYNGEERAKGNILERFSAQQFPDLHSELNLSSLELGDSALYFCASSVNSNQPQHFGDGTRLSIL.

The chain uses TRBV4-1 and TRBJ2-7; possibly TRBD1 for D (5 bases). This CDR3 contains 15 residues. The V gene lost 1 base and the J gene lost 2 bases, with 12 bases spanning the gap. Germline V gene sequence: CDR1 MGHRA, CDR2 YSYEKL. The CDR3 nucleotides are TGCGCCAGCAGCCAAGCTACAGGCGTTACCTACGAGCAGTACTTC. It is translated as CASSQATGVTYEQYF.

The chain recombines TRBV4-2 with TRBJ2-7; D is possibly TRBD2 (6 bases). Germline V lookup: CDR1 LGHNA, CDR2 YNFKEQ. The ends were cut back, 4 bases at V and 3 bases at J, with 13 bases in the middle. CDR3 size: 14 residues. The CDR3 DNA sequence: TGTGCCAGCAGCCCCAGTCGGGACTTCTACGAGCAGTACTTC. It is translated as CASSPSRDFYEQYF.

The chain employs TRBV5-1 and TRBJ2-1, with 9 positions matching TRBD1. V lost 4 bases to trimming and J lost 7 bases; unmatched junction nucleotides: 6. Germline values: CDR1 SGHRS, CDR2 YFSETQ. The CDR3 runs to 14 residues. This CDR3 reads CASSGRTGVNEQFF. The CDR3 coding sequence is TGCGCCAGCAGCGGCCGGACAGGGGTGAATGAGCAGTTCTTC.

This clone was observed a few times. This rearrangement joins TRBV6-4 to TRBJ2-2, with D perhaps TRBD2 (5 bases). The germline CDR1 and CDR2 sequences are MRHNA and SNTAGT. CDR3 length equals 14 residues. V was shortened by 0 bases and J by 5 bases, with 7 bases between the two germline ends. As DNA, the CDR3 is TGTGCCAGCAGTGACTCCCCGGGGACCGGGGAGCTGTTTTTT. It is translated as CASSDSPGTGELFF.

This rearrangement joins TRBV7-2 to TRBJ2-1; 8 nucleotides agree with TRBD2. CDR3 size: 15 residues. Unmatched junction bases numbered 2, after V lost 0 bases and J lost 4 bases. Germline-derived CDR1 and CDR2 are SGHTA and FQGNSA. The CDR3 nucleotides read TGTGCCAGCAGCTTAGCGGCTAGCGGGTACAATGAGCAGTTCTTC. This translates into CASSLAASGYNEQFF.

This clone occurred a few times. V gene TRBV7-9 combines with J gene TRBJ2-2; no clear D gene. V was trimmed by 7 bases and J by 5 bases, leaving 14 bases between them. This CDR3 has 14 residues. Germline V CDR1 and CDR2: SEHNR, FQNEAQ (reference sequence). The CDR3 bases are TGTGCCAGCACCCTAGAAGTTTGGACCGGGGAGCTGTTTTTT. As protein: CASTLEVWTGELFF.

This clone showed up just a few times. The genes are TRBV27 and TRBJ1-2; D unclear. The length of the CDR3 is 15 residues. Germline CDR1 reads MNHEY; CDR2 reads SMNVEV (reference sequence). V lost 6 bases and J lost 2, with 16 bases in between. The CDR3 protein is CASRGGPPLNYGYTF. The DNA of the CDR3 is TGTGCCAGCAGAGGAGGGCCGCCCTTGAACTATGGCTACACCTTC.

The genes are TRBV12-3 or TRBV12-4 and TRBJ1-1; no reliable D call. The CDR3 consists of 12 residues. The ends were cut back, 7 bases at V and 2 bases at J, with 8 bases in the middle. CDR3 nucleotides: TGTGCCAGCACCGGACTCAACACTGAAGCTTTCTTT. It translates to CASTGLNTEAFF.

The V gene is TRBV5-3, the J gene TRBJ1-6; D is unclear. TRBV5-3 is an ORF for which the function is uncertain. V lost 4 bases and J lost 4, with 12 bases in between. This CDR3 has 15 amino acids. CDR3 sequence: CARSPPGSYNSPLHF. The CDR3 DNA is TGTGCCAGAAGCCCACCGGGGTCTTATAATTCACCCCTCCACTTT.

The genes are TRBV25-1 and TRBJ1-1; 10 bases match TRBD1. Germline V gene data show CDR1 as MGHDK and CDR2 as SYGVNS. The CDR3 has 15 amino acids. Losses at the gene ends were 4 bases for V and 4 bases for J; bases not matched to a gene: 6. CDR3 bases: TGTGCCAGCAGTGGGGGCTGGGACAGGGGCACTGAAGCTTTCTTT. As protein: CASSGGWDRGTEAFF.

The chain combines TRBV3-1 (or the pseudogene TRBV3-2) with TRBJ1-4; TRBD1 aligns across 10 bases. The V gene's germline CDR1 is LGHDT and CDR2 YNNKEL (reference sequence). There are 15 residues in the CDR3. V was pared by 4 bases and J by 8 bases, with 7 bases of the junction left unmatched. The CDR3 DNA reads as TGTGCCAGCAGCCCGCTTGGGACAGGGGAGGAAAAACTGTTTTTT. This gives the protein CASSPLGTGEEKLFF.

The chain recombines TRBV10-1 with TRBJ1-1; D ambiguous. The CDR3 covers 19 residues. The V gene's germline CDR1 is WNHNN and CDR2 SYGVQD (reference sequence). Trimming took off 2 bases at V and 1 base at J, with 23 bases between the two ends. The CDR3: CASSERSTRPHVGNTEAFF. The CDR3 coding sequence is TGCGCCAGCAGTGAGCGATCCACTCGGCCCCACGTCGGGAACACTGAAGCTTTCTTT.

The chain has TRBV19 and TRBJ1-5, with D unresolved. The CDR3 runs to 12 residues. V dropped 6 bases and J dropped 4 bases, with 7 bases sitting between them. Germline lookup yields CDR1 LNHDA and CDR2 SQIVND (reference sequence). The CDR3 loop reads CASRRENQPQHF. In DNA form, the CDR3 reads TGTGCCAGTAGACGGGAAAATCAGCCCCAGCATTTT.

V and J are TRBV24-1 and TRBJ2-3; 9 bases line up with TRBD1. There are 15 residues in the CDR3. Losses at the gene ends were 3 bases for V and 4 bases for J; bases not matched to a gene: 4. Germline V lookup: CDR1 KGHDR, CDR2 SFDVKD. The CDR3 bases are TGTGCCACCAGTGATCGGGACAGGGCCGCAGATACGCAGTATTTT. Encoded protein: CATSDRDRAADTQYF.

The chain carries TRBV18 and TRBJ2-7; a possible D gene is TRBD1 (6 bases). Germline CDR1 and CDR2: KGHSH and LQKENI. With 3 bases removed from V and 3 bases from J, the gap between germline ends came to 15 bases. The CDR3 has 15 amino acids. The CDR3 loop reads CASSPVVGTLYEQYF. The CDR3 DNA follows: TGTGCCAGCTCACCGGTAGTTGGGACACTCTACGAGCAGTACTTC.

The chain carries TRBV3-1 (or the pseudogene TRBV3-2) and TRBJ2-3, with 8 bases aligning to TRBD1. Germline assignment: CDR1 LGHDT and CDR2 YNNKEL (reference sequence). CDR3 size: 16 residues. V lost 2 bases, J lost 5 bases, and 9 bases stayed unmatched. CDR3 loop: CASSQRNRGSGDTQYF. Written as DNA, the CDR3 is TGTGCCAGCAGCCAAAGGAACAGGGGGTCGGGAGATACGCAGTATTTT.

This rearrangement joins TRBV19 to TRBJ1-5; 8 nucleotides align to TRBD1. Germline V gives CDR1 LNHDA, CDR2 SQIVND (reference sequence). Germline trimming cut 5 bases from V and 2 bases from J; bases unmatched to any gene: 5. The CDR3 has 15 residues. This CDR3 is CASSDRGRGNQPQHF. The CDR3 DNA is TGTGCCAGTAGTGACAGGGGTAGGGGCAATCAGCCCCAGCATTTT.

Only one count was recorded for this clone. The chain carries TRBV4-1 and TRBJ1-6; no firm D call. The germline gives CDR1 MGHRA, CDR2 YSYEKL. The length of the CDR3 is 19 residues. The ends were cut back, 1 base at V and 10 bases at J, with 26 bases in the middle. CDR3 nucleotides: TGCGCCAGCAGCCAAGGAGGAAATATGTTAGGCGACCTGTGGTCACCCCTCCACTTT. It translates to CASSQGGNMLGDLWSPLHF.